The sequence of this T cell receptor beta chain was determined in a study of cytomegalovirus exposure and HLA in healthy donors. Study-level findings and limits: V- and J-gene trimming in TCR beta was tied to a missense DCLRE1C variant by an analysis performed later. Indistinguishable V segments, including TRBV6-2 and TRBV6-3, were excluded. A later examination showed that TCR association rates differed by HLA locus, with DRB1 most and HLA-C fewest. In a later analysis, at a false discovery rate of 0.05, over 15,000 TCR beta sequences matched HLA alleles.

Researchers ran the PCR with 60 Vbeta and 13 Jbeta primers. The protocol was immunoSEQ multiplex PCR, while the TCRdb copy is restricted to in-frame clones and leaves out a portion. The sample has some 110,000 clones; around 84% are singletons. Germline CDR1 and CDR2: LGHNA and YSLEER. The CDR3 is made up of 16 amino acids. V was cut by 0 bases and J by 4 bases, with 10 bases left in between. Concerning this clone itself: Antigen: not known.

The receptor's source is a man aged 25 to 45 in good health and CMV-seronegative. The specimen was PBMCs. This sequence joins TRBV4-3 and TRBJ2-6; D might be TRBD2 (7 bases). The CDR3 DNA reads TGCGCCAGCAGCCAAGAGGGGGGGACAGGGGCCAACGTCCTGACTTTC. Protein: CASSQEGGTGANVLTF.